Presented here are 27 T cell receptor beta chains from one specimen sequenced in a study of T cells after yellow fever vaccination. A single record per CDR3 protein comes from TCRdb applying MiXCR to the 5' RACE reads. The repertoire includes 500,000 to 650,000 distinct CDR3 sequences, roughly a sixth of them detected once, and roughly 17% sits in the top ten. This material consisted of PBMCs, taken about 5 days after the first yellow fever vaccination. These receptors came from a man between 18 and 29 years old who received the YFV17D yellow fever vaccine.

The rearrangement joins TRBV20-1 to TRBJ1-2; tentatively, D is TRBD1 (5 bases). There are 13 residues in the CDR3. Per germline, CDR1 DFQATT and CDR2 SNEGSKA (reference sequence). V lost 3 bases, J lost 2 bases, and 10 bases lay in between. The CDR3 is CSARETANYGYTF. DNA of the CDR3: TGCAGTGCTAGGGAGACAGCGAACTATGGCTACACCTTC.

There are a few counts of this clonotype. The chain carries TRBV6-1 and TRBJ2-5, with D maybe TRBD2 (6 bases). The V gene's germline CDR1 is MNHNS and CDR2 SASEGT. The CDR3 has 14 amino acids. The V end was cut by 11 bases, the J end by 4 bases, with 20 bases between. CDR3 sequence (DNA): TGTGCCGGATCGGGGGAACTAGCCAGAGAGACCCAGTACTTC. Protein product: CAGSGELARETQYF.

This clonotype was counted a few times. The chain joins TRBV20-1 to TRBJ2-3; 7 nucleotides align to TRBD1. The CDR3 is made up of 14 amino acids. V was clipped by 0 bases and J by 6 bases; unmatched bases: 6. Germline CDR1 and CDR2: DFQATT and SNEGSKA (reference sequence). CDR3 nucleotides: TGCAGTGCTAGAGATCAGGGGGAAGGGGATACGCAGTATTTT. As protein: CSARDQGEGDTQYF.

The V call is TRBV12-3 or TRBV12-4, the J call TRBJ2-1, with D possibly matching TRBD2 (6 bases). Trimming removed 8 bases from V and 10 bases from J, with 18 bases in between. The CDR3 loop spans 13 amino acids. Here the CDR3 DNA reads TGTGCCAGCCTCGTCTCATGGGGGGAGGAGCAGTTCTTC. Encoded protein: CASLVSWGEEQFF.

The CDR3 coding sequence is TGCGCCAGCAGCCAAGACGGCGGCGGGGGGGCTACAGATACGCAGTATTTT. It yields the protein CASSQDGGGGATDTQYF. The chain uses TRBV4-3 and TRBJ2-3, with 9 bases matching TRBD2. The CDR3 sequence is 17 residues long. Germline V gives CDR1 LGHNA, CDR2 YSLEER. Trimming removed 0 bases from V and 3 bases from J; junction bases left unmatched: 7.

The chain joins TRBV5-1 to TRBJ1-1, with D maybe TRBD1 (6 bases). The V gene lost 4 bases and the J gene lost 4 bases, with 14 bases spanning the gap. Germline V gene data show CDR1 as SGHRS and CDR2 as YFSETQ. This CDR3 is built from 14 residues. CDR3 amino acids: CASSQQGGVTEAFF. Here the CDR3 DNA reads TGCGCCAGCAGCCAACAGGGCGGGGTCACTGAAGCTTTCTTT.

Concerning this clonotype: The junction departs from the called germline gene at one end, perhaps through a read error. The CDR3 here is CASSSGQGPNIEAFF. CDR3 bases: TGTGCCAGCAGTTCCGGTCAGGGTCCGAACATTGAAGCTTTCTTT. The chain has TRBV6-2 or TRBV6-3 and TRBJ1-1, with a tentative D call TRBD1 (5 bases). The V gene's germline CDR1 is MNHEY and CDR2 SVGEGT. The length of the CDR3 is 15 residues.

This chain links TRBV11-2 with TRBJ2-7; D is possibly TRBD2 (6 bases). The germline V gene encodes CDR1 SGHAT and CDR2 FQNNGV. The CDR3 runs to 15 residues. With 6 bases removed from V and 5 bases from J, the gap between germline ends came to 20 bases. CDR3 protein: CASRARAREFDEQYF. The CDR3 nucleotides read TGTGCCAGCAGAGCCAGGGCCCGGGAGTTCGACGAGCAGTACTTC.

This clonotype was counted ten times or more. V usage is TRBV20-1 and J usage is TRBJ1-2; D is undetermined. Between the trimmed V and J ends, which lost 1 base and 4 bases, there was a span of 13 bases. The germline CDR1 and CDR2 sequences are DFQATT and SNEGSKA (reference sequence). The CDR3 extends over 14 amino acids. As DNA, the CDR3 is TGCAGTGCTAGAGCGCCCCTAGGCATCTATGGCTACACCTTC. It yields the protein CSARAPLGIYGYTF.

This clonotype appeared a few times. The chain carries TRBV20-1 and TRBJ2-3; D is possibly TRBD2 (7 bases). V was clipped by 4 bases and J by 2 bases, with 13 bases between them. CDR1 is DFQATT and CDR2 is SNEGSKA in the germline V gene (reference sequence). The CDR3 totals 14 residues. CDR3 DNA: TGCAGTGCTAAACGCGGGGGCTACACAGATACGCAGTATTTT. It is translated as CSAKRGGYTDTQYF.

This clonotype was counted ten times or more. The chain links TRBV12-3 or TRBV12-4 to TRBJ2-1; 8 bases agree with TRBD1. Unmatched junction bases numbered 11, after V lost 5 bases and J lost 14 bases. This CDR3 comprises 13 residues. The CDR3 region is CASSPRQGPKKFF. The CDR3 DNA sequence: TGTGCCAGCAGTCCACGACAGGGGCCGAAGAAGTTCTTC.

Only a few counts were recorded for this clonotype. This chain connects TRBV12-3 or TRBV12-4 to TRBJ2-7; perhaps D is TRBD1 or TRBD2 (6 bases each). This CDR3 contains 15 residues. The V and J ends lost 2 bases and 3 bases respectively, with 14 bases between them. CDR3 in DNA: TGTGCCAGCAGTTTAAACAGGGACTCGAACTACGAGCAGTACTTC. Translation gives CASSLNRDSNYEQYF.

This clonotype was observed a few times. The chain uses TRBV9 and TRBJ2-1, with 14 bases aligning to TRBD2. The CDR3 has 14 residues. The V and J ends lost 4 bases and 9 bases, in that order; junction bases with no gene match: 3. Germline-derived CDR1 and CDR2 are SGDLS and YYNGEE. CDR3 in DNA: TGTGCCAGCAGCTCGACTAGCGGGGGGGGTGAGCAGTTCTTC. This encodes CASSSTSGGGEQFF.

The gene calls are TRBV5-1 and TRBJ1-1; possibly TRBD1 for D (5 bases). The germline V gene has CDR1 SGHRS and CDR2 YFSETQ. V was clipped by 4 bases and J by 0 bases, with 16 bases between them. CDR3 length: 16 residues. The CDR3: CASSEVPGFMNTEAFF. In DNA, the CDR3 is TGCGCCAGCAGCGAGGTGCCAGGGTTCATGAACACTGAAGCTTTCTTT. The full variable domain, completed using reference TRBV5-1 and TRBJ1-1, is KAGVTQTPRYLIKTRGQQVTLSCSPISGHRSVSWYQQTPGQGLQFLFEYFSETQRNKGNFPGRFSGRQFSNSRSEMNVSTLELGDSALYLCASSEVPGFMNTEAFFGQGTRLTVV.

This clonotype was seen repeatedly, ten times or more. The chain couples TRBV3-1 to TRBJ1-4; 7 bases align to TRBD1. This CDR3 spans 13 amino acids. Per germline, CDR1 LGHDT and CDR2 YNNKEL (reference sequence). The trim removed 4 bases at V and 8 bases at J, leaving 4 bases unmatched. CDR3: CASSRQGGEKLFF. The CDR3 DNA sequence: TGTGCCAGCAGCCGACAGGGAGGGGAAAAACTGTTTTTT.

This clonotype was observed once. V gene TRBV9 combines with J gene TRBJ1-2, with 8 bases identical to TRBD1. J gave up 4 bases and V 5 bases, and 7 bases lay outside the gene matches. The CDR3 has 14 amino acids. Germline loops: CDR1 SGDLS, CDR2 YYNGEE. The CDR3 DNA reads TGTGCCAGCAGACTCGGACAGGGAAGCTATGGCTACACCTTC. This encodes CASRLGQGSYGYTF.

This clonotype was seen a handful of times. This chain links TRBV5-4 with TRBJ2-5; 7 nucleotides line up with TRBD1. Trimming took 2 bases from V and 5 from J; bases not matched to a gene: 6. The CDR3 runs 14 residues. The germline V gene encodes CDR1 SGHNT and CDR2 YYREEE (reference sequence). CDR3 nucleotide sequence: TGTGCCAGCAGCTTAACAGGGGTACCGGAGACCCAGTACTTC. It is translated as CASSLTGVPETQYF.

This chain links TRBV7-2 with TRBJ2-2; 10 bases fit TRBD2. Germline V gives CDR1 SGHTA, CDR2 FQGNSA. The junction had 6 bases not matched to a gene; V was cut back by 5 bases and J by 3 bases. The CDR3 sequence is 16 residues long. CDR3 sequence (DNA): TGTGCCAGCAGCATATATAGCGGGGGGTACACCGGGGAGCTGTTTTTT. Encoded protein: CASSIYSGGYTGELFF.

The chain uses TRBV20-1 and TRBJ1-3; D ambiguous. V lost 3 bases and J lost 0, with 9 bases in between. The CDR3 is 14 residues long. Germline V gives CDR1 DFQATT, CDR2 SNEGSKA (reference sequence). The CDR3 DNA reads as TGCAGTGCTAGGCCTCAGCTCTCTGGAAACACCATATATTTT. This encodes CSARPQLSGNTIYF.

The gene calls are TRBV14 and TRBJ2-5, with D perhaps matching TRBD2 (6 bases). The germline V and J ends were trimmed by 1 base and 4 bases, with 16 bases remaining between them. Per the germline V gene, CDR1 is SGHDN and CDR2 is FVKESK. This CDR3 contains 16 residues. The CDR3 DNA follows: TGTGCCAGCAGCCAAGGCACCGGGACTGGCGGAGAGACCCAGTACTTC. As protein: CASSQGTGTGGETQYF.

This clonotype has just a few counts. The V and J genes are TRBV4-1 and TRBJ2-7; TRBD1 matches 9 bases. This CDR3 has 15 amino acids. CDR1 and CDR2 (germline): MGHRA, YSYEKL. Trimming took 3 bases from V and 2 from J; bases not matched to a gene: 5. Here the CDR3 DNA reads TGCGCCAGCAGCCATGGGACAGGGCCGACCTACGAGCAGTACTTC. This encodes CASSHGTGPTYEQYF.

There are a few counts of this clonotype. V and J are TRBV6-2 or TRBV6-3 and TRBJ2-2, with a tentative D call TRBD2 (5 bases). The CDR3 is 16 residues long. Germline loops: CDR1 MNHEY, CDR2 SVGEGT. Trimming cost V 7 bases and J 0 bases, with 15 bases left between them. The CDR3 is CASNQDPGTNTGELFF. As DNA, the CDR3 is TGTGCCAGCAATCAAGACCCGGGGACGAACACCGGGGAGCTGTTTTTT.

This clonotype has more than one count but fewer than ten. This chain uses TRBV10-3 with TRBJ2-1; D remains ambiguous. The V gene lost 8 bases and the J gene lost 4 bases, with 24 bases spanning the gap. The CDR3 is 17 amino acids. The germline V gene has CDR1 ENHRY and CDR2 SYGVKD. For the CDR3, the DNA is TGTGCCATCGGGCGCCGGGCCCCAAGTTTCTCGTACAATGAGCAGTTCTTC. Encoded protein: CAIGRRAPSFSYNEQFF.

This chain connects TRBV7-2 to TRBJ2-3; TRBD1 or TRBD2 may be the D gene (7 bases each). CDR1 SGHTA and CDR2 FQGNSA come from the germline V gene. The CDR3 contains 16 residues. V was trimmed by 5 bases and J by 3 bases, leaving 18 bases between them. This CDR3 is CASSQGGGVGTDTQYF. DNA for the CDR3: TGTGCCAGCAGCCAGGGGGGGGGCGTAGGTACAGATACGCAGTATTTT.

DNA of the CDR3: TGTGCCAGCACTAGTGACTACAATGAGCAGTTCTTC. Residues: CASTSDYNEQFF. This rearrangement joins TRBV7-9 to TRBJ2-1; D unresolved. The V end lost 7 bases, the J end lost 3 bases, and 7 bases lay between the germline ends. Germline-derived CDR1 and CDR2 are SEHNR and FQNEAQ (reference sequence). The CDR3 totals 12 residues. The whole variable domain, filled in from reference TRBV7-9 and TRBJ2-1, reads DTGVSQNPRHKITKRGQNVTFRCDPISEHNRLYWYRQTLGQGPEFLTYFQNEAQLEKSRLLSDRFSAERPKGSFSTLEIQRTEQGDSAMYLCASTSDYNEQFFGPGTRLTVL.

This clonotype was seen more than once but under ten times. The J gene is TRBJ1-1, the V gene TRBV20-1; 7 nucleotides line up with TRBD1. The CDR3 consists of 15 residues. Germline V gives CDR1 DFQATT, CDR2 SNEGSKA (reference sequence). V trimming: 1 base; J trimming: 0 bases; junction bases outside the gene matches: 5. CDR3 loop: CSARGAGGVNTEAFF. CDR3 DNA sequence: TGCAGTGCTAGAGGGGCAGGGGGTGTGAACACTGAAGCTTTCTTT.

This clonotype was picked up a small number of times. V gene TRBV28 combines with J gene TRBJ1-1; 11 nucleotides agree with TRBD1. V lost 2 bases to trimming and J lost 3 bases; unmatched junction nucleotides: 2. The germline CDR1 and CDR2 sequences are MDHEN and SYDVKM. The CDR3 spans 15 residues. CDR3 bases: TGTGCCAGCAGTTTACCGGACAGGGGGCACACTGAAGCTTTCTTT. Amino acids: CASSLPDRGHTEAFF.